These 15 T cell receptor beta chains were all obtained from the same sample, sequenced in a study of immune characterization of retroperitoneal liposarcoma. TCRdb itself ran the PCR reads through MiXCR, one entry per CDR3 protein. Of around 11,000 distinct CDR3 sequences listed, over 20% are singletons. The specimen was blood. The source of these receptors is a female donor with retroperitoneal liposarcoma.

J is TRBJ2-1 and V is TRBV30; 14 bases agree with TRBD2. Looked up from germline, CDR1 is GTSNPN and CDR2 is SVGIG (reference sequence). After removal of 5 bases from V and 1 base from J, the junction contained 7 bases not matched to a gene. This CDR3 is 17 amino acids long. CDR3 sequence reads: CAWARGLAGVSYNEQFF. The CDR3 bases are TGTGCCTGGGCCAGGGGACTAGCGGGAGTTTCCTACAATGAGCAGTTCTTC.

The genes are TRBV7-2 and TRBJ2-1; TRBD2 agrees at 8 bases. Germline V lookup: CDR1 SGHTA, CDR2 FQGNSA. The J segment lost 4 bases and the V segment lost 1 base, leaving 3 bases of the junction unmatched. The CDR3 covers 15 residues. CDR3 in DNA: TGTGCCAGCAGCTTAGGGCGGGAGGTATACAATGAGCAGTTCTTC. Translating gives CASSLGREVYNEQFF.

The rearrangement joins TRBV5-1 to TRBJ1-1; D unresolved. CDR1 and CDR2 from the germline V gene are SGHRS and YFSETQ. The V and J ends lost 0 bases and 7 bases respectively, with 10 bases between them. The CDR3 contains 13 residues. The CDR3 reads CASSLDFRGEAFF. The CDR3 DNA is TGCGCCAGCAGCTTGGATTTTAGAGGTGAAGCTTTCTTT.

This chain links TRBV5-1 with TRBJ2-1; 7 bases fit TRBD2. The J call is doubtful: the DNA matches TRBJ2-7 better. The V gene's germline CDR1 is SGHRS and CDR2 YFSETQ. The CDR3 has 13 amino acids. CDR3 in amino acids: CASRGVAGYEQYF. The CDR3, as DNA: TGCGCCAGCAGGGGGGTAGCGGGCTACGAGCAGTACTTC.

The chain joins TRBV24-1 to TRBJ2-1; the match to TRBD2 covers 10 bases. V was pared by 2 bases and J by 8 bases, with 8 bases of the junction left unmatched. Per the germline V gene, CDR1 is KGHDR and CDR2 is SFDVKD. The CDR3 is 16 amino acids. CDR3 nucleotides: TGTGCCACCAGTGATTCCAGCGGGAGGGCCCCAGATGAGCAGTTCTTC. Its translation is CATSDSSGRAPDEQFF.

The gene calls are TRBV6-5 and TRBJ2-1; 8 bases are shared with TRBD2. TRBJ2-7 matches the DNA end more closely, so the J call is doubtful. CDR3 size: 13 residues. Germline CDR1 MNHEY, CDR2 SVGAGI. As DNA, the CDR3 is TGTGCCAGCAGCCGTACTAGCGGCTACGAGCAGTACTTC. Its protein product is CASSRTSGYEQYF.

By its share, this clonotype is large. This sequence joins TRBV6-1 and TRBJ2-1; D is unclear. V was cut by 3 bases and J by 9 bases, with 6 bases left in between. Germline-derived CDR1 and CDR2 are MNHNS and SASEGT. The CDR3 totals 11 residues. In DNA, the CDR3 is TGTGCCAGCAGTGACAAGAGTGAGCAGTTCTTC. Its protein product is CASSDKSEQFF.

Turning to this clonotype: A read error may explain this, as a much larger clone is one base away. The gene calls are TRBV6-5 and TRBJ2-1; 7 nucleotides agree with TRBD2. Germline V CDR1 and CDR2: MNHEY, SVGAGI. The ends lost 0 bases at V and 8 bases at J; junction bases unmatched: 7. This CDR3 region has 15 residues. This chain's CDR3 is CASSYSGTNIDEQFF. CDR3 in DNA: TGTGCCAGCAGTTACTCTGGGACTAACATCGATGAGCAGTTCTTC.

The V and J genes are TRBV6-6 and TRBJ1-1; TRBD1 agrees at 7 bases. V lost 5 bases to trimming and J lost 1 base; unmatched junction nucleotides: 7. This CDR3 has 15 residues. Germline CDR1 MNHNY, CDR2 SVGAGI (reference sequence). DNA of the CDR3: TGTGCCAGCAGTCACCCCGGGACAGAGAACACTGAAGCTTTCTTT. Translation gives CASSHPGTENTEAFF.

This chain joins TRBV11-1 and TRBJ2-1; a possible D gene is TRBD1 (5 bases). With 4 bases removed from V and 0 bases from J, the gap between germline ends came to 13 bases. Germline V lookup: CDR1 SGHAT, CDR2 FQDESV (reference sequence). CDR3 length equals 16 residues. The CDR3 DNA follows: TGTGCCAGCAGCTCAAGGGGCAGCAGCTCCTACAATGAGCAGTTCTTC. Translation gives CASSSRGSSSYNEQFF.

This clonotype rates as medium-sized (0.01 to 0.1%). The rearrangement uses TRBV11-3 and TRBJ2-3; D unresolved. V lost 5 bases and J 4 bases, leaving 7 bases between the germline ends. CDR1 and CDR2 (germline): SGHNT, YENEEA. CDR3 length: 12 residues. The CDR3 protein is CASSATADTQYF. The CDR3 DNA is TGTGCCAGCAGCGCCACGGCAGATACGCAGTATTTT.

This clonotype was picked up many times. V is TRBV6-1 and J is TRBJ2-7, with 9 bases fitting TRBD2. Looked up from germline, CDR1 is MNHNS and CDR2 is SASEGT. V lost 7 bases to trimming and J lost 2 bases; unmatched junction nucleotides: 18. This CDR3 is 18 amino acids long. CDR3 bases: TGTGCCAGCACCGGATGGGATGTACTAGCGGGTGAAACCTACGAGCAGTACTTC. Its translation is CASTGWDVLAGETYEQYF.

The chain couples TRBV12-3 or TRBV12-4 to TRBJ2-6, with 8 positions matching TRBD1. V lost 3 bases and J lost 3; bases outside the gene matches: 7. The CDR3 loop spans 17 amino acids. The CDR3 region has the DNA TGTGCCAGCAGTTTTTCAGGGGGCAGAGGTGGGGCCAACGTCCTGACTTTC. As protein: CASSFSGGRGGANVLTF.

This clonotype has at least ten counts. The rearrangement joins TRBV12-3 or TRBV12-4 to TRBJ1-2; a weak D match, TRBD1 (6 bases). The ends were cut back, 6 bases at V and 6 bases at J, with 11 bases in the middle. The length of the CDR3 is 12 residues. The CDR3 DNA follows: TGTGCCAGCAGGCGGACAGACGATGGCTACACCTTC. Encoded protein: CASRRTDDGYTF.

By share of the sample, this clonotype is large. This chain links TRBV6-1 with TRBJ2-1; 7 bases align to TRBD2. The CDR3 loop spans 16 amino acids. V shed 5 bases and J 9 bases; nucleotides not matched to a gene: 16. Germline-derived CDR1 and CDR2 are MNHNS and SASEGT. CDR3 sequence reads: CASSWSKGGSVSEQFF. The CDR3 region has the DNA TGTGCCAGCAGTTGGTCCAAGGGCGGGAGCGTCAGTGAGCAGTTCTTC.